Listed below are T cell receptor beta chains from one sample, sequenced in a study of T cell repertoires in cytomegalovirus infection. TCRdb processed the reads anew with MiXCR; each CDR3 protein has one entry. The repertoire holds some 110,000 distinct CDR3 sequences, with around 32% as singletons. Their antigens remain unidentified. The sample in question was CD8+ T cells from cultured PBMCs, obtained from culture after CMV antigen stimulation. These receptor sequences come from a human donor in good health (CMV status not recorded). Some clones in this sample may be carry-over from other donors' samples. Each CDR3 is given without its conserved first and last residue.

j_gene: TRBJ1-2
v_gene: TRBV19
CDR3aa: ASSPFPEQGNYGYT

j_gene: TRBJ2-3
v_gene: TRBV12-3/TRBV12-4
CDR3aa: ASSKSYTDTQY

j_gene: TRBJ1-2
v_gene: TRBV14
CDR3aa: ASSITYGSGYT

j_gene: TRBJ2-5
v_gene: TRBV4-3
CDR3aa: ASSQDRGTGETQY

j_gene: TRBJ2-7
v_gene: TRBV18
CDR3aa: ASSRRGRGSSAYEQY

j_gene: TRBJ2-7
v_gene: TRBV27
CDR3aa: ASSLRPMDEQY

j_gene: TRBJ1-5
v_gene: TRBV6-4
CDR3aa: ASSDSQQLGQGQYSNQPQH

j_gene: TRBJ2-3
v_gene: TRBV13
CDR3aa: ASSHFSVRDRGTDTQY

j_gene: TRBJ2-1
v_gene: TRBV18
CDR3aa: ASSPEGGAFNEQF

j_gene: TRBJ2-7
v_gene: TRBV7-2
CDR3aa: ASSLWETHEQY

j_gene: TRBJ1-1
v_gene: TRBV7-6
CDR3aa: ASSLSEGDTEAF

j_gene: TRBJ2-3
v_gene: TRBV6-1
CDR3aa: ASYTGTGGTDTQY

j_gene: TRBJ2-4
v_gene: TRBV5-1
CDR3aa: ASSLTGGEVNIQY

j_gene: TRBJ2-7
v_gene: TRBV11-2
CDR3aa: ASSGGGVAYEQY

j_gene: TRBJ2-3
v_gene: TRBV7-9
CDR3aa: ASSLGWTSTDTQY

j_gene: TRBJ1-2
v_gene: TRBV14
CDR3aa: ASSPRDRMYGYT

j_gene: TRBJ2-2
v_gene: TRBV6-2/TRBV6-3
CDR3aa: ASTRSANTGELF

j_gene: TRBJ1-2
v_gene: TRBV28
CDR3aa: ASSPEREGNPYGYT

j_gene: TRBJ1-1
v_gene: TRBV6-6
CDR3aa: ASSYAIQNRDREAEAF

j_gene: TRBJ2-7
v_gene: TRBV7-6
CDR3aa: ASSLGGTNAYEQY

j_gene: TRBJ2-1
v_gene: TRBV6-2/TRBV6-3
CDR3aa: ASSSLLAGGSLMDEQF

j_gene: TRBJ2-2
v_gene: TRBV28
CDR3aa: ASSNARYTGELF

j_gene: TRBJ2-7
v_gene: TRBV7-2
CDR3aa: ASSLGGRTYEQY

j_gene: TRBJ2-3
v_gene: TRBV19
CDR3aa: ASSPLEAIDTQY

j_gene: TRBJ2-7
v_gene: TRBV6-1
CDR3aa: ASSEDGGGVGRLQQY

j_gene: TRBJ2-3
v_gene: TRBV7-6
CDR3aa: ASSLELAASTDTQY